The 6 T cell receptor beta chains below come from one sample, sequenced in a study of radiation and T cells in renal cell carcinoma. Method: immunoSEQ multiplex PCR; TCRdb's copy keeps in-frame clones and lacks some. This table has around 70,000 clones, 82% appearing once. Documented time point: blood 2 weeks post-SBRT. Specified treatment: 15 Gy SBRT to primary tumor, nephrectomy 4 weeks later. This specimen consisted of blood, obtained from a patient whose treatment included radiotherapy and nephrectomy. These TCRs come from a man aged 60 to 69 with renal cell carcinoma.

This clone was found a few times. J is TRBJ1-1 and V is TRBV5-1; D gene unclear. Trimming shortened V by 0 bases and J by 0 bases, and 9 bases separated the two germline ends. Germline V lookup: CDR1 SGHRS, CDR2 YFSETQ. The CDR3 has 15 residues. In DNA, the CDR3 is TGCGCCAGCAGCTTGGTGGTGGATTTGAACACTGAAGCTTTCTTT. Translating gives CASSLVVDLNTEAFF. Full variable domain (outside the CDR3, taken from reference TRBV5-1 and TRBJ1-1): KAGVTQTPRYLIKTRGQQVTLSCSPISGHRSVSWYQQTPGQGLQFLFEYFSETQRNKGNFPGRFSGRQFSNSRSEMNVSTLELGDSALYLCASSLVVDLNTEAFFGQGTRLTVV.

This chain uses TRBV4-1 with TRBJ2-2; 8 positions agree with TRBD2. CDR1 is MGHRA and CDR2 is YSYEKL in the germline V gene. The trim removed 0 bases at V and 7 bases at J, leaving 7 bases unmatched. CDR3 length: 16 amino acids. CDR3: CASSQEAGGHVGELFF. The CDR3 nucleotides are TGCGCCAGCAGCCAAGAGGCGGGAGGACATGTCGGGGAGCTGTTTTTT.

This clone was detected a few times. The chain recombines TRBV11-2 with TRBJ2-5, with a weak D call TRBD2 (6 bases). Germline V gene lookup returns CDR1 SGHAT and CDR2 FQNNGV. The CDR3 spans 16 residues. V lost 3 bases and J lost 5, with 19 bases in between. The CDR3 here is CASSLGLRDSFETQYF. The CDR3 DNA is TGTGCCAGCAGCTTGGGCCTTCGGGACTCCTTTGAGACCCAGTACTTC.

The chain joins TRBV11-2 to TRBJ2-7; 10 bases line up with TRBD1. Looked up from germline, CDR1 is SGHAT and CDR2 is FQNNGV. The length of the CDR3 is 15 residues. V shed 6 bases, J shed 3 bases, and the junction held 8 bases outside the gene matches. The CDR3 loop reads CASRYLTGGGYEQYF. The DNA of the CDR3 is TGTGCCAGCAGGTACCTGACAGGGGGCGGCTACGAGCAGTACTTC.

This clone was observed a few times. In nucleotides, the CDR3 is TGTGCCAGCAGTCCCGCCCCGCTCGAGGCGTTTGGCTACACCTTC. This translates into CASSPAPLEAFGYTF. The chain employs TRBV27 and TRBJ1-2, with no clear D. Germline V gives CDR1 MNHEY, CDR2 SMNVEV (reference sequence). V shed 5 bases and J shed 7 bases, with 20 bases lying between them. The CDR3 consists of 15 residues.

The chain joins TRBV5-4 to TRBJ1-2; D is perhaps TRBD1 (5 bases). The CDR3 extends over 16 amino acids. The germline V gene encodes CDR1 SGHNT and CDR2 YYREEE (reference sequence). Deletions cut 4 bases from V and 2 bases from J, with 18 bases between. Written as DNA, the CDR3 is TGTGCCAGCAGCCCTACCCTGCCAGGGTCAAACTATGGCTACACCTTC. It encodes CASSPTLPGSNYGYTF.